Presented here are 21 T cell receptor beta chains from one specimen sequenced in a study of early T cells in non-severe SARS-CoV-2 infection. TCRdb redid the calling of the 5' RACE reads with MiXCR, one entry per CDR3 protein. The sample lists 65,000 to 70,000 distinct CDR3 sequences; roughly 11% were seen once. The source material was whole blood. The receptors derive from an adult who was a healthcare worker with PCR-confirmed SARS-CoV-2 infection or an uninfected control (not recorded which).

V and J are TRBV19 and TRBJ2-7; 8 nucleotides line up with TRBD2. Per the germline V gene, CDR1 is LNHDA and CDR2 is SQIVND (reference sequence). The CDR3 covers 14 residues. The trim removed 2 bases at V and 9 bases at J, leaving 9 bases unmatched. CDR3 sequence: CASSITNSGSGQYF. CDR3 nucleotide sequence: TGTGCCAGTAGTATAACGAACAGCGGGAGCGGGCAGTACTTC.

The rearrangement uses TRBV28 and TRBJ2-6; tentative D call: TRBD1 (5 bases). The CDR3 runs to 13 residues. From germline, CDR1 is MDHEN and CDR2 SYDVKM. The germline V and J ends were trimmed by 10 bases and 2 bases, with 9 bases remaining between them. The DNA for the CDR3 is TGTGCCACGAGACAGACTGGGGCCAACGTCCTGACTTTC. Protein: CATRQTGANVLTF.

The table lists this clonotype with a few counts. CDR3 DNA sequence: TGTGCCAGCACCTCCGCCCGGCGGGAGGCCGCCAGGCAGTACTTC. Translation gives CASTSARREAARQYF. V and J are TRBV28 and TRBJ2-7; 8 nucleotides line up with TRBD2. The trim removed 7 bases at V and 9 bases at J, leaving 17 bases unmatched. The CDR3 is 15 residues long. Germline CDR1 MDHEN, CDR2 SYDVKM. Full variable domain (outside the CDR3, taken from reference TRBV28 and TRBJ2-7): DVKVTQSSRYLVKRTGEKVFLECVQDMDHENMFWYRQDPGLGLRLIYFSYDVKMKEKGDIPEGYSVSREKKERFSLILESASTNQTSMYLCASTSARREAARQYFGPGTRLTVT.

The chain has TRBV24-1 and TRBJ1-1; 7 bases are a match to TRBD1. Germline CDR1 reads KGHDR; CDR2 reads SFDVKD. CDR3 length: 12 residues. V lost 5 bases and J lost 10; bases outside the gene matches: 6. CDR3 DNA sequence: TGTGCCACCAGTGGCCGACAGGGCGCAGCTTTCTTT. Amino acids: CATSGRQGAAFF.

This clonotype was recorded a few times. The chain couples TRBV27 to TRBJ2-2; D call uncertain. Trimming removed 5 bases at V and 11 bases at J, with 12 bases between. CDR1 is MNHEY and CDR2 is SMNVEV in the germline V gene (reference sequence). CDR3 length: 12 residues. DNA for the CDR3: TGTGCCAGCAGTGTTAAGGGAAGTGAGCTGTTTTTT. It specifies CASSVKGSELFF.

This clonotype was detected many times. The chain joins TRBV20-1 to TRBJ1-5; D is ambiguous. The CDR3 has 14 amino acids. Germline CDR1 is DFQATT and CDR2 is SNEGSKA (reference sequence). V was clipped by 1 base and J by 2 bases, with 9 bases between them. The chain's CDR3 is CSARAGGGNQPQHF. The CDR3 region has the DNA TGCAGTGCTAGAGCCGGAGGCGGCAATCAGCCCCAGCATTTT.

The chain carries TRBV12-3 or TRBV12-4 and TRBJ1-2; D gene ambiguous. V lost 6 bases, J lost 5 bases, and 10 bases lay in between. CDR3 length: 12 amino acids. CDR3 amino acids: CASRRDGYGYTF. The DNA for the CDR3 is TGTGCCAGCAGGAGAGACGGTTATGGCTACACCTTC.

The chain carries TRBV20-1 and TRBJ2-1, with TRBD2 matching 8 bases. Germline lookup yields CDR1 DFQATT and CDR2 SNEGSKA (reference sequence). V was pared by 3 bases and J by 6 bases, with 4 bases of the junction left unmatched. The CDR3 runs 13 residues. The CDR3 here is CSASVGLGNEQFF. CDR3 DNA sequence: TGCAGTGCTAGTGTGGGACTAGGCAATGAGCAGTTCTTC.

This chain connects TRBV27 to TRBJ2-1; TRBD2 matches at 8 bases. In germline, CDR1 is MNHEY, CDR2 SMNVEV (reference sequence). V lost 5 bases and J lost 9; bases outside the gene matches: 12. This CDR3 spans 15 amino acids. The CDR3 sequence: CASSAGTSISSEQFF. Here the CDR3 DNA reads TGTGCCAGCAGTGCCGGGACTAGTATTTCGAGTGAGCAGTTCTTC.

This clonotype was detected a few times. This chain links TRBV28 with TRBJ1-6; D is perhaps TRBD1 (5 bases). V shed 3 bases and J shed 14 bases, with 20 bases lying between them. CDR3 length: 15 residues. Germline V gives CDR1 MDHEN, CDR2 SYDVKM. The CDR3 protein is CASSFVEASRGTLHF. CDR3 coding DNA: TGTGCCAGCAGTTTTGTCGAGGCGAGCCGGGGGACCCTCCACTTT.

CDR3 DNA: TGTGCCAGCAGCTTTCCGGGGACCAACGAGCAGTACTTC. This codes for CASSFPGTNEQYF. V is TRBV5-5 and J is TRBJ2-7; D tentatively reads TRBD1 or TRBD2 (5 bases each). Germline lookup yields CDR1 SGHKS and CDR2 YYEKEE (reference sequence). This CDR3 is built from 13 residues. Trimming took 2 bases from V and 5 from J, leaving 11 bases between them.

The chain recombines TRBV11-2 with TRBJ2-3; no definite D call. The V and J ends lost 1 base and 7 bases respectively, with 3 bases between them. CDR3 length equals 11 residues. Germline V gene data show CDR1 as SGHAT and CDR2 as FQNNGV. This CDR3 reads CASSLVYTQYF. DNA of the CDR3: TGTGCCAGCAGCTTAGTCTATACGCAGTATTTT.

This clonotype was observed many times. V is TRBV20-1 and J is TRBJ1-5, with D hard to call. Trimming stripped 0 bases from V and 3 bases from J, with 9 bases between. In germline, CDR1 is DFQATT, CDR2 SNEGSKA (reference sequence). The CDR3 has 14 amino acids. DNA of the CDR3: TGCAGTGCTAGAGATTGGGAAGCCAATCAGCCCCAGCATTTT. Translated: CSARDWEANQPQHF.

This clonotype was detected ten times or more. The chain uses TRBV7-8 and TRBJ1-3; D might be TRBD1 (6 bases). Per germline, CDR1 SGHVS and CDR2 FQNEAQ. The V end was cut by 5 bases, the J end by 4 bases, with 18 bases between. There are 16 residues in the CDR3. CDR3 in DNA: TGTGCCAGCAGCCAAACCCCAGGGGCTTACGGAAACACCATATATTTT. Its translation: CASSQTPGAYGNTIYF.

This clonotype was observed a few times. The chain is built from TRBV12-3 or TRBV12-4 and TRBJ2-2; 8 bases are a match to TRBD1. The CDR3 extends over 13 amino acids. V gave up 5 bases and J gave up 9 bases; unmatched junction bases: 5. The CDR3, as DNA: TGTGCCAGCAGTGCCGACAGGGGCCGGGAGCTGTTTTTT. It translates to CASSADRGRELFF.

This clonotype was detected a few times. The rearrangement links TRBV12-3 or TRBV12-4 to TRBJ2-5, with TRBD1 identical over 8 bases. This CDR3 has 15 amino acids. V lost 4 bases and J lost 2; bases outside the gene matches: 6. CDR3 residues: CASSSGQGRQETQYF. The CDR3 DNA sequence: TGTGCCAGCAGTTCCGGACAGGGAAGACAAGAGACCCAGTACTTC.

The chain couples TRBV4-1 to TRBJ2-7; D might be TRBD1 or TRBD2, each matching 5 bases. Trimming took 2 bases from V and 3 from J, leaving 14 bases between them. The CDR3 extends over 15 amino acids. Germline lookup yields CDR1 MGHRA and CDR2 YSYEKL. The CDR3 reads CASSQTGTVDYEQYF. For the CDR3, the DNA is TGCGCCAGCAGCCAAACCGGGACCGTTGACTACGAGCAGTACTTC.

In this sample, this clonotype turned up a few times. This may be a read error, as it is one base from a much larger clone. This chain links TRBV7-2 with TRBJ2-2; D is undetermined. Trimming shortened V by 1 base and J by 5 bases, and 5 bases separated the two germline ends. CDR1 and CDR2 (germline): SGHTA, FQGNSA. The length of the CDR3 is 13 residues. The CDR3 bases are TGTGCCAGCAGCTTAGACGAGACCGGGGAGCTGTTTTTT. It translates to CASSLDETGELFF.

This clonotype was counted a few times. The chain has TRBV7-6 and TRBJ2-1, with D unclear. Germline V lookup: CDR1 SGHVS, CDR2 FNYEAQ. Trimming pared 1 base from V and 5 bases from J, leaving 15 bases between. The length of the CDR3 is 16 residues. Here the CDR3 reads CASSLGVWRAHNEQFF. The CDR3 DNA follows: TGTGCCAGCAGCTTAGGGGTATGGAGAGCGCACAATGAGCAGTTCTTC.

The rearrangement uses TRBV7-9 and TRBJ2-7, with 7 bases aligning to TRBD2. This CDR3 comprises 13 residues. With 4 bases clipped from V and 4 bases from J, the junction kept 4 bases outside the gene matches. Germline V CDR1 and CDR2: SEHNR, FQNEAQ (reference sequence). Written as DNA, the CDR3 is TGTGCCAGCAGCTCGGGGACTACATACGAGCAGTACTTC. Translating gives CASSSGTTYEQYF. The whole variable domain, filled in from reference TRBV7-9 and TRBJ2-7, reads DTGVSQNPRHKITKRGQNVTFRCDPISEHNRLYWYRQTLGQGPEFLTYFQNEAQLEKSRLLSDRFSAERPKGSFSTLEIQRTEQGDSAMYLCASSSGTTYEQYFGPGTRLTVT.

This clonotype was recorded many times. The gene calls are TRBV7-2 and TRBJ2-7; D could derive from TRBD1 or TRBD2 (5 bases each). The germline CDR1 and CDR2 sequences are SGHTA and FQGNSA. The CDR3 spans 16 residues. Trimming stripped 4 bases from V and 3 bases from J, with 19 bases between. Here the CDR3 reads CASSSPSGLENYEQYF. CDR3 DNA sequence: TGTGCCAGCAGCTCCCCTTCGGGGCTCGAAAACTACGAGCAGTACTTC.